The 26 T cell receptor beta chains below all came from one sample that was sequenced in a study of shared clonotypes between healthy human individuals. The protocol was immunoSEQ multiplex PCR, while the TCRdb copy is restricted to in-frame clones and leaves out a portion. Among more than 2 million clones, 85% to 95% were seen once, and the ten largest hold 0.1% to 0.15%. The specimen was naive CD4+ T cells sorted from blood. Specified subset: CD45RA+ positively selected. Source of these receptors: a man aged 18-30 years in good health.

The chain recombines TRBV11-1 with TRBJ1-1; D not resolved. V was shortened by 5 bases and J by 0 bases, with 16 bases between the two germline ends. The CDR3 totals 16 residues. In germline, CDR1 is SGHAT, CDR2 FQDESV (reference sequence). CDR3 sequence: CASSPGVIRMNTEAFF. CDR3 bases: TGTGCCAGCAGCCCCGGAGTGATACGCATGAACACTGAAGCTTTCTTT.

This rearrangement joins TRBV10-2 to TRBJ1-1, with D tentatively TRBD1 (5 bases). Germline assignment: CDR1 WSHSY and CDR2 SAAADI. This CDR3 has 15 amino acids. Deletions cut 3 bases from V and 2 bases from J, with 13 bases between. This CDR3 is CASSDPGLSNTEAFF. The CDR3 nucleotides are TGCGCCAGCAGTGACCCGGGACTGTCAAACACTGAAGCTTTCTTT.

The chain carries TRBV5-8 and TRBJ1-1; D gene uncertain. This CDR3 spans 14 amino acids. V was shortened by 3 bases and J by 6 bases, with 15 bases between the two germline ends. Germline loops: CDR1 SGHTS, CDR2 YDEGEE. This CDR3 is CASSYRTLFSEAFF. CDR3 coding DNA: TGTGCCAGCAGCTATCGGACCTTGTTCTCTGAAGCTTTCTTT.

The V and J genes are TRBV4-1 and TRBJ2-7, with D perhaps TRBD1 (5 bases). The V and J ends lost 1 base and 0 bases respectively, with 13 bases between them. The CDR3 has 16 residues. CDR1 and CDR2 from the germline V gene are MGHRA and YSYEKL. CDR3 residues: CASSQATAGLSYEQYF. The CDR3, as DNA: TGCGCCAGCAGCCAAGCCACGGCAGGGCTCTCCTACGAGCAGTACTTC.

J is TRBJ1-4 and V is TRBV28; D is uncertain. This CDR3 comprises 13 residues. The germline V gene has CDR1 MDHEN and CDR2 SYDVKM. Between the trimmed V and J ends, which lost 5 bases and 4 bases, there was a span of 8 bases. The CDR3 loop is CASSGGGNEKLFF. The CDR3 coding sequence is TGTGCCAGCAGTGGCGGAGGTAATGAAAAACTGTTTTTT.

To note about this clone: Germline and junction disagree at one end, which may indicate a read error. V gene TRBV9 combines with J gene TRBJ2-5; TRBD2 agrees at 7 bases. From germline, CDR1 is SGDLS and CDR2 YYNGEE. CDR3 length: 13 amino acids. The CDR3 sequence: CVSSLRGDETQYF. CDR3 in DNA: TGTGTCAGCAGCCTTCGGGGGGATGAGACCCAGTACTTC. The whole variable domain, filled in from reference TRBV9 and TRBJ2-5, reads DSGVTQTPKHLITATGQRVTLRCSPRSGDLSVYWYQQSLDQGLQFLIQYYNGEERAKGNILERFSAQQFPDLHSELNLSSLELGDSALYFCVSSLRGDETQYFGPGTRLLVL.

The rearrangement links TRBV6-4 to TRBJ1-2; D is undetermined. Trimming took 0 bases from V and 8 from J, leaving 10 bases between them. Germline loops: CDR1 MRHNA, CDR2 SNTAGT. There are 13 residues in the CDR3. This CDR3 is CASSDSKGRGYTF. CDR3 nucleotide sequence: TGTGCCAGCAGTGACTCCAAGGGTAGGGGCTACACCTTC.

The chain combines TRBV5-1 with TRBJ2-5; D remains ambiguous. CDR3 length: 14 amino acids. V gave up 4 bases and J gave up 4 bases, with 14 bases separating them. Germline assignment: CDR1 SGHRS and CDR2 YFSETQ. The chain's CDR3 is CASSINGLLETQYF. DNA for the CDR3: TGCGCCAGCAGCATCAACGGGCTTTTAGAGACCCAGTACTTC.

The chain joins TRBV29-1 to TRBJ2-7, with D perhaps assigned TRBD1 or TRBD2 (5 bases each). Germline lookup yields CDR1 SQVTM and CDR2 ANQGSEA. The V end lost 1 base, the J end lost 3 bases, and 16 bases lay between the germline ends. The CDR3 loop spans 15 amino acids. CDR3 nucleotides: TGCAGCGTTGAAGTTATTAGGGACGGCCACTACGAGCAGTACTTC. Translated, it gives CSVEVIRDGHYEQYF.

The rearrangement links TRBV7-9 to TRBJ2-4; D gene unclear. V dropped 0 bases and J dropped 6 bases, with 12 bases sitting between them. Germline V gene sequence: CDR1 SEHNR, CDR2 FQNEAQ (reference sequence). The length of the CDR3 is 15 residues. The DNA for the CDR3 is TGTGCCAGCAGCTTAGCATCCATGAGAGGAAACATTCAGTACTTC. This translates into CASSLASMRGNIQYF.

This chain connects TRBV27 to TRBJ2-5, with 11 bases that match TRBD2. Per the germline V gene, CDR1 is MNHEY and CDR2 is SMNVEV (reference sequence). CDR3 length: 18 amino acids. With V trimmed by 0 bases and J by 7 bases, 13 bases remained unmatched. The DNA for the CDR3 is TGTGCCAGCAGTTTATCGTTTCTAGCGGGAGGAGCGAGGGGGACCCAGTACTTC. Encoded protein: CASSLSFLAGGARGTQYF.

V and J are TRBV7-9 and TRBJ1-1; D gene uncertain. The CDR3 sequence is 15 residues long. Germline V lookup: CDR1 SEHNR, CDR2 FQNEAQ (reference sequence). With 1 base removed from V and 2 bases from J, the gap between germline ends came to 11 bases. The CDR3 spells CASSLVPAGNTEAFF. The CDR3 DNA reads as TGTGCCAGCAGCTTAGTTCCCGCAGGAAACACTGAAGCTTTCTTT.

V and J are TRBV10-3 and TRBJ2-7, with D perhaps TRBD1 (5 bases). The V end was cut by 4 bases, the J end by 0 bases, with 13 bases between. Germline loops: CDR1 ENHRY, CDR2 SYGVKD. The CDR3 has 15 residues. The CDR3 sequence is CAISGGPQNSYEQYF. CDR3 nucleotide sequence: TGTGCCATCAGTGGGGGCCCGCAGAACTCCTACGAGCAGTACTTC.

The chain employs TRBV2 and TRBJ1-1; D gene ambiguous. Germline CDR1 and CDR2: SNHLY and FYNNEI. The CDR3 is 14 amino acids. The V end lost 1 base, the J end lost 1 base, and 7 bases lay between the germline ends. The CDR3 DNA follows: TGTGCCAGCAGTGAAGGTCACCAGAACACTGAAGCTTTCTTT. Encoded protein: CASSEGHQNTEAFF.

The V and J genes are TRBV5-1 and TRBJ1-1, with a tentative D call TRBD1 (5 bases). Germline values: CDR1 SGHRS, CDR2 YFSETQ. The CDR3 loop spans 15 amino acids. Trimming left V 0 bases short and J 5 bases short, with 14 bases between. CDR3 sequence reads: CASSLEPGPGTEAFF. As DNA, the CDR3 is TGCGCCAGCAGCTTGGAGCCGGGGCCTGGGACTGAAGCTTTCTTT.

The rearrangement links TRBV28 to TRBJ1-6; D is possibly TRBD1 (6 bases). Germline V gene sequence: CDR1 MDHEN, CDR2 SYDVKM. V lost 5 bases and J lost 9, with 17 bases in between. CDR3 length: 15 residues. This chain's CDR3 is CASSAPQGLPSPLHF. The CDR3 nucleotides are TGTGCCAGCAGTGCCCCCCAGGGGCTCCCTTCACCCCTCCACTTT.

The chain links TRBV29-1 to TRBJ1-6; D is perhaps TRBD1 (5 bases). This CDR3 contains 13 residues. CDR1 and CDR2 (germline): SQVTM, ANQGSEA. V was trimmed by 6 bases and J by 9 bases, leaving 15 bases between them. The CDR3 DNA reads as TGCAGCGTAGGACTGGGACCAGGTTCACCCCTCCACTTT. Translating it yields CSVGLGPGSPLHF.

This sequence joins TRBV27 and TRBJ1-1; a weak D match, TRBD1 (5 bases). CDR3 length: 15 amino acids. CDR1 is MNHEY and CDR2 is SMNVEV in the germline V gene (reference sequence). With 4 bases removed from V and 3 bases from J, the gap between germline ends came to 15 bases. In DNA, the CDR3 is TGTGCCAGCAGTTGGGATTCGCGGGGGGACACTGAAGCTTTCTTT. It yields the protein CASSWDSRGDTEAFF.

The count of this clone is one. The rearrangement joins TRBV12-5 to TRBJ2-2; TRBD2 matches at 12 bases. Trimming cost V 5 bases and J 7 bases; bases outside gene matches: 8. Germline CDR1 and CDR2: LGHNT and FRNRAP. The CDR3 loop spans 16 amino acids. CDR3: CASGARTSGIGGELFF. The CDR3 nucleotides read TGTGCTAGTGGTGCCCGGACTAGCGGGATCGGCGGGGAGCTGTTTTTT.

J is TRBJ1-2 and V is TRBV30, with D tentatively TRBD1 (6 bases). The CDR3 runs to 13 residues. Germline V lookup: CDR1 GTSNPN, CDR2 SVGIG (reference sequence). V lost 4 bases and J lost 6, with 15 bases in between. The chain's CDR3 is CAWTSTWGHGYTF. The CDR3 DNA reads TGTGCCTGGACCAGTACCTGGGGGCATGGCTACACCTTC.

This sequence joins TRBV5-1 and TRBJ2-5; 9 bases align to TRBD1. Germline CDR1 and CDR2: SGHRS and YFSETQ. The CDR3 covers 16 residues. Unmatched junction bases numbered 5, after V lost 0 bases and J lost 2 bases. The CDR3: CASSLAKGTGQETQYF. For the CDR3, the DNA is TGCGCCAGCAGCTTGGCGAAAGGGACAGGGCAAGAGACCCAGTACTTC.

The V call is TRBV30, the J call TRBJ1-4; D gene ambiguous. The CDR3 loop spans 15 amino acids. Germline V gene data show CDR1 as GTSNPN and CDR2 as SVGIG (reference sequence). V lost 2 bases, J lost 7 bases, and 17 bases lay in between. The CDR3: CAWSFIGVWGEKLFF. For the CDR3, the DNA is TGTGCCTGGAGTTTTATCGGGGTTTGGGGTGAAAAACTGTTTTTT.

The chain carries TRBV10-3 and TRBJ1-1; no firm D call. Germline values: CDR1 ENHRY, CDR2 SYGVKD. V was cut by 3 bases and J by 6 bases, with 11 bases left in between. This CDR3 region has 13 residues. In DNA form, the CDR3 reads TGTGCCATCAGTGAAGAGGTTAACGCTGAAGCTTTCTTT. Protein product: CAISEEVNAEAFF.

The chain uses TRBV5-6 and TRBJ2-5; TRBD1 matches at 7 bases. This CDR3 has 14 residues. J gave up 2 bases and V 5 bases, and 6 bases lay outside the gene matches. Looked up from germline, CDR1 is SGHDT and CDR2 is YYEEEE. CDR3 bases: TGTGCCAGCAGGCAACTGGGACAGCAAGAGACCCAGTACTTC. As protein: CASRQLGQQETQYF.

The chain links TRBV5-1 to TRBJ2-3; D not certain. With 4 bases removed from V and 2 bases from J, the gap between germline ends came to 14 bases. Germline CDR1 and CDR2: SGHRS and YFSETQ. The length of the CDR3 is 15 residues. DNA for the CDR3: TGCGCCAGCAGCCTAAGACTGGAGCCCACAGATACGCAGTATTTT. Its protein product is CASSLRLEPTDTQYF.

The chain recombines TRBV6-6 with TRBJ1-5; D uncertain. CDR1 is MNHNY and CDR2 is SVGAGI in the germline V gene (reference sequence). Trimming took off 4 bases at V and 3 bases at J, with 10 bases between the two ends. This CDR3 has 14 amino acids. The CDR3 spells CASSFTAINQPQHF. The CDR3 nucleotides read TGTGCCAGCAGTTTCACAGCGATCAATCAGCCCCAGCATTTT.